This T cell receptor beta chain was recorded in a study of T-cell memory formation after mild COVID-19. The sample holds many counts of this clonotype. V was cut by 1 base and J by 7 bases, with 16 bases left in between. This CDR3 spans 15 amino acids. Each CDR3 protein is one row after TCRdb ran MiXCR on the 5' RACE reads. The sample has 140,000 to 150,000 distinct CDR3 sequences, 5.5% to 7% seen once; the top ten hold more than 2%. What was sequenced was PBMCs or a T cell subset sorted from them (not recorded which). V and J are TRBV12-3 or TRBV12-4 and TRBJ1-1; D may be TRBD1 (6 bases). This receptor was identified in an adult woman who had mild COVID-19 (a few samples of this study predate the infection). Cell type and time point are not known. CDR3 sequence: CASSLGVVQGGEAFF. DNA for the CDR3: TGTGCCAGCAGTTTAGGGGTCGTACAGGGTGGTGAAGCTTTCTTT.